This TCR beta chain is drawn from a study of cytomegalovirus exposure and HLA in healthy donors. To note about this clone: Other nucleotide sequences from this sample produce the same CDR3.

CDR3 size: 18 residues. V was pared by 2 bases and J by 3 bases, with 13 bases of the junction left unmatched. Germline V lookup: CDR1 MGHDK, CDR2 SYGVNS. 13 Jbeta primers and 60 Vbeta primers were used for the PCR. Assay: immunoSEQ multiplex PCR; the TCRdb copy retains only in-frame clones and omits some. The sample contains some 95,000 clones, around three quarters of which appear only once. The sequenced material came from PBMCs. This clonotype was obtained from a man aged 25 to 45 in good health and CMV-seronegative. The chain couples TRBV25-1 to TRBJ1-3; 7 positions match TRBD1. CDR3 sequence reads: CASSEGDREFRGGNTIYF. The CDR3 region has the DNA TGTGCCAGCAGTGAAGGAGACAGGGAATTCAGGGGTGGAAACACCATATATTTT.